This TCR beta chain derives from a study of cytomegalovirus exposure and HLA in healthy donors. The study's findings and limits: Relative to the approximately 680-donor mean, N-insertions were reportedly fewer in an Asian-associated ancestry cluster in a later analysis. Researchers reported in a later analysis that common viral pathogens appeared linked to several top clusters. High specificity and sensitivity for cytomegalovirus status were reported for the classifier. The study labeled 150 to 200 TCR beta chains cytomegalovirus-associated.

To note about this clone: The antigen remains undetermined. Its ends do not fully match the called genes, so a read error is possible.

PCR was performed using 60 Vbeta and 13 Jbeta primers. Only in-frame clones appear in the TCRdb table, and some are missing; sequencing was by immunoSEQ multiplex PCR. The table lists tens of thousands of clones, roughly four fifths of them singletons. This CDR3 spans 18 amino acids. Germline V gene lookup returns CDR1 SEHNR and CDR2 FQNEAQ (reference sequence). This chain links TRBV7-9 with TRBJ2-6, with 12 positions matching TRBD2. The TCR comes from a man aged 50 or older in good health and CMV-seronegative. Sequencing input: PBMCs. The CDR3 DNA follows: TGTTCCAGCAGCTCGCGGACTAGCGGGATTCCCGGGGCCAACGTCCTGACTTTC. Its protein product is CSSSSRTSGIPGANVLTF.